The source of this T cell receptor (beta chain) is a study of CD8 T cells in ankylosing spondylitis. Trimming shortened V by 2 bases and J by 4 bases, and 11 bases separated the two germline ends. The CDR3 extends over 14 amino acids. Germline CDR1 is MNHEY and CDR2 is SMNVEV (reference sequence). This clonotype has at least ten counts. Its target is unknown. With molecular barcodes, quantitative 5'-RACE was used to make the TCR beta libraries. TCRdb ran MiXCR on the 5' RACE reads and lists one entry per CDR3 protein. The sample records 200,000 to 300,000 distinct CDR3 sequences, about 10% being singletons. Findings and limits, study-wide: Earlier reports found some motif variants in synovial fluid and blood in reactive arthritis. Several highly homologous variants made up a TCR beta motif, and this motif appeared characteristic of ankylosing spondylitis blood.

The sample was blood, either unsorted or a sorted T cell fraction (not recorded which). The chain links TRBV27 to TRBJ1-2; D is possibly TRBD1 (5 bases). The receptor comes from a male donor with ankylosing spondylitis or in good health (not recorded which). CDR3 amino acids: CASSLQGSPYGYTF. CDR3 bases: TGTGCCAGCAGTTTACAGGGCTCCCCCTATGGCTACACCTTC.